This T cell receptor (beta chain) was sequenced during a study of blood T cell repertoires in COVID-19. This clone occurred once. Profiled with immunoSEQ multiplex PCR; TCRdb holds only in-frame clones, not every one. The sample includes about 27,000 clones, roughly 90% of them seen just once. The sequenced sample was peripheral blood. The source of this sequence is a human donor with active COVID-19. The donor label of this sample is uncertain.

CDR3 in amino acids: CSARGQFEAFF. CDR3 nucleotide sequence: TGCAGTGCTAGGGGACAGTTTGAAGCTTTCTTT. The V and J genes are TRBV20-1 and TRBJ1-1, with 7 bases aligning to TRBD1. Per germline, CDR1 DFQATT and CDR2 SNEGSKA (reference sequence). With 3 bases clipped from V and 7 bases from J, the junction kept 2 bases outside the gene matches. There are 11 residues in the CDR3.